This T cell receptor (beta chain) is from a study of shared clonotypes between healthy human individuals. For the study at large: The study enrolled a couple of women and three men aged 18 to 49. Points from the study as a whole: As a rule, naive subsets had a larger estimated richness than memory subsets.

Several immunoSEQ 96-well plates shared each subset's DNA, each plate a replicate. The table came from immunoSEQ multiplex PCR; TCRdb's copy has only in-frame clones and leaves some out. This sample has approximately 2,000,000 clones, with just over 90% found just once. As regards this clone: Its cognate antigen is unknown.

Naive CD8 cells, CD45RO-negative and positively selected for CCR7, excluded terminally differentiated effector memory CD45RA+ cells. The J segment lost 0 bases and the V segment lost 3 bases, leaving 2 bases of the junction unmatched. Germline V CDR1 and CDR2: SGDLS, YYNGEE. The CDR3 length is 15 residues. Sequencing was performed on naive CD8+ T cells from PBMCs. The clonotype originates from a young man in good health. Some clones in this sample may be carry-over from other donors' samples. The chain carries TRBV9 and TRBJ2-7; TRBD2 matches at 11 bases. The CDR3 region has the DNA TGTGCCAGCAGCGGAGGGACTAGCGGCTCCTACGAGCAGTACTTC. Translating gives CASSGGTSGSYEQYF.